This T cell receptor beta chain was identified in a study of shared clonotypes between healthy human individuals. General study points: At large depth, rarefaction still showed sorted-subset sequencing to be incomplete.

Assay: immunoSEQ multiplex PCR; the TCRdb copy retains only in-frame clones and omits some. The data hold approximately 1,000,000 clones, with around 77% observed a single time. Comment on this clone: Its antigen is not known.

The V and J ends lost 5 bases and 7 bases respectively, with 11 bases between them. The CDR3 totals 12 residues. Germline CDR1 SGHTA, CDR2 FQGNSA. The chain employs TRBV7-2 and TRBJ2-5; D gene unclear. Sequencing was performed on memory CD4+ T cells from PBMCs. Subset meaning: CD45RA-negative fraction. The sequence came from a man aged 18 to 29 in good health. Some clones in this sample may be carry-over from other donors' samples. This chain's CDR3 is CASSPTRVTQYF. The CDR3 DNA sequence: TGTGCCAGCAGCCCGACCCGGGTGACCCAGTACTTC. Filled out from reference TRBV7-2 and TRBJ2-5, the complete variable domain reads GAGVSQSPSNKVTEKGKDVELRCDPISGHTALYWYRQSLGQGLEFLIYFQGNSAPDKSGLPSDRFSAERTGGSVSTLTIQRTQQEDSAVYLCASSPTRVTQYFGPGTRLLVL.